These 9 T cell receptor beta chains were sequenced from one sample in a study of OX40 agonist ivuxolimab in advanced cancers. The library came from the immunoSEQ multiplex PCR assay. Entries here come from immuneACCESS through TCRdb and include only in-frame sequences with V and J called. Some clones fail to appear in such tables; in the studies checked, an unresolved V gene covers under half of the shortfall, and the cause of the remainder is unknown. Here the sample has some 97,000 clones; around 93% occur a single time. The ten biggest clones cover 0.54% of the sample. Sequences were derived from CD4+ or CD8+ T cells sorted from blood, sampled in a trial of the OX40 agonist ivuxolimab. These TCRs come from an adult with an advanced solid tumor such as melanoma, head and neck, liver or kidney cancer.

This sequence joins TRBV15 and TRBJ2-1; 15 bases agree with TRBD2. Per the germline V gene, CDR1 is LNHNV and CDR2 is YYDKDF (reference sequence). The CDR3 totals 15 residues. The V and J ends lost 0 bases and 10 bases, in that order; junction bases with no gene match: 1. In DNA form, the CDR3 reads TGTGCCACCAGCAGAGAAGGACTAGCGGGAGGGGAGCAGTTCTTC. Amino acids: CATSREGLAGGEQFF.

This rearrangement joins TRBV6-5 to TRBJ1-1; D is ambiguous. The CDR3 is 13 residues long. V was clipped by 0 bases and J by 1 base, with 3 bases between them. From germline, CDR1 is MNHEY and CDR2 SVGAGI. The CDR3 region is CASSYSANTEAFF. The DNA of the CDR3 is TGTGCCAGCAGTTACTCGGCGAACACTGAAGCTTTCTTT.

This chain joins TRBV7-6 and TRBJ2-7, with D perhaps matching TRBD1 (6 bases). CDR1 and CDR2 from the germline V gene are SGHVS and FNYEAQ. The CDR3 has 13 residues. Trimming pared 5 bases from V and 6 bases from J, leaving 14 bases between. The CDR3 coding sequence is TGTGCCAGCAGCGTCTCACAGGGATTCGAGCAGTACTTC. Residues: CASSVSQGFEQYF.

This chain joins TRBV7-9 and TRBJ2-2; 8 nucleotides agree with TRBD2. CDR1 SEHNR and CDR2 FQNEAQ come from the germline V gene (reference sequence). This CDR3 has 14 residues. V shed 8 bases, J shed 3 bases, and the junction held 5 bases outside the gene matches. The CDR3 loop reads CASRLGGDTGELFF. For the CDR3, the DNA is TGTGCCAGCCGACTCGGGGGGGACACCGGGGAGCTGTTTTTT.

V usage is TRBV18 and J usage is TRBJ1-5, with a weak D call TRBD1 (5 bases). CDR1 and CDR2 from the germline V gene are KGHSH and LQKENI. The CDR3 loop spans 15 amino acids. Trimming left V 6 bases short and J 3 bases short, with 15 bases between. In nucleotides, the CDR3 is TGTGCCAGCTCGCCAGGGCCTGGTGACAATCAGCCCCAGCATTTT. Its protein product is CASSPGPGDNQPQHF. Together with reference TRBV18 and TRBJ1-5, the CDR3 gives the full variable domain: NAGVMQNPRHLVRRRGQEARLRCSPMKGHSHVYWYRQLPEEGLKFMVYLQKENIIDESGMPKERFSAEFPKEGPSILRIQQVVRGDSAAYFCASSPGPGDNQPQHFGDGTRLSIL.

The V and J genes are TRBV18 and TRBJ1-2; unclear D gene. The germline CDR1 and CDR2 sequences are KGHSH and LQKENI. CDR3 length equals 15 residues. Trimming left V 2 bases short and J 2 bases short, with 12 bases between. CDR3 protein: CASSPREGSNYGYTF. The CDR3 coding sequence is TGTGCCAGCTCACCAAGGGAGGGATCGAACTATGGCTACACCTTC.

The V call is TRBV6-6, the J call TRBJ2-3; D is perhaps TRBD1 (8 bases). V was cut by 0 bases and J by 13 bases, with 14 bases left in between. The CDR3 consists of 13 residues. Per the germline V gene, CDR1 is MNHNY and CDR2 is SVGAGI (reference sequence). DNA for the CDR3: TGTGCCAGCAGTTACTCGAGCGGGACAGGCGAGTATTTT. Encoded protein: CASSYSSGTGEYF.

This chain links TRBV27 with TRBJ2-5, with a tentative D call TRBD1 (5 bases). The germline CDR1 and CDR2 sequences are MNHEY and SMNVEV (reference sequence). Trimming took off 0 bases at V and 3 bases at J, with 11 bases between the two ends. This CDR3 spans 15 amino acids. CDR3 protein: CASSLSPSGKETQYF. The CDR3, as DNA: TGTGCCAGCAGTTTATCGCCCTCAGGGAAAGAGACCCAGTACTTC.

The chain recombines TRBV28 with TRBJ2-1, with 12 bases fitting TRBD2. V shed 6 bases, J shed 5 bases, and the junction held 5 bases outside the gene matches. Germline CDR1 reads MDHEN; CDR2 reads SYDVKM. The CDR3 covers 15 residues. The CDR3 region has the DNA TGTGCCAGCAGAACGACTAGCGGGAGAAACAATGAGCAGTTCTTC. Amino acids: CASRTTSGRNNEQFF.